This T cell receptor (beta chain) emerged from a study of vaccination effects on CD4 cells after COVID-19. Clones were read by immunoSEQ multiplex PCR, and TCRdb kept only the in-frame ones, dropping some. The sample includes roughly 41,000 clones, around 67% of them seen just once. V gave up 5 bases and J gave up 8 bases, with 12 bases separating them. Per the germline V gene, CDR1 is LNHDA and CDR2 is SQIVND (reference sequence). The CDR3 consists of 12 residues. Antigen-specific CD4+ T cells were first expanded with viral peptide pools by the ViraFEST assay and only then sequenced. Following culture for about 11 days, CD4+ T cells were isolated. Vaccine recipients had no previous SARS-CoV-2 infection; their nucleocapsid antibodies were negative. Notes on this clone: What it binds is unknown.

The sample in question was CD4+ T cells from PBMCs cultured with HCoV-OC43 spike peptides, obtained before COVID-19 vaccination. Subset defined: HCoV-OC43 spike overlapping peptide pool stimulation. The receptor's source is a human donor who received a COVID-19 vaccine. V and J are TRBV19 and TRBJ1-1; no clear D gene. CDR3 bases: TGTGCCAGTAGTCTTTTTGGTCGGGAAGCTTTCTTT. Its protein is CASSLFGREAFF.